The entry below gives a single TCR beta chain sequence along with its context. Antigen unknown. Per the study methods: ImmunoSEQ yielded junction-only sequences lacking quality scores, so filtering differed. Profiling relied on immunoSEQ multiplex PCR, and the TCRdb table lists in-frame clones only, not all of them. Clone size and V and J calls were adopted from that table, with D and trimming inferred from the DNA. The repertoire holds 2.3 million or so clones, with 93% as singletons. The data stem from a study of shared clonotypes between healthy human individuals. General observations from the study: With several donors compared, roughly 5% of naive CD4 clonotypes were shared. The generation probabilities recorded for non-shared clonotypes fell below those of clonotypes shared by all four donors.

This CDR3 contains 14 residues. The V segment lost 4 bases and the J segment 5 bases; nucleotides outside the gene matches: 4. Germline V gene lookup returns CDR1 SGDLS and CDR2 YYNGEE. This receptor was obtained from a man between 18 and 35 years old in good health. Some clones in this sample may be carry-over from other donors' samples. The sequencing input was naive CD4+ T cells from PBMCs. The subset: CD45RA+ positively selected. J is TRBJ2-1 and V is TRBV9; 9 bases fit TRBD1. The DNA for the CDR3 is TGTGCCAGCAGCCAGGGACAGGGTAACAATGAGCAGTTCTTC. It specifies CASSQGQGNNEQFF. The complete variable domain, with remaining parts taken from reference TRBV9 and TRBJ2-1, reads DSGVTQTPKHLITATGQRVTLRCSPRSGDLSVYWYQQSLDQGLQFLIQYYNGEERAKGNILERFSAQQFPDLHSELNLSSLELGDSALYFCASSQGQGNNEQFFGPGTRLTVL.